Described below is a single T cell receptor (beta chain) sequence and its context. Profiled with immunoSEQ multiplex PCR; TCRdb holds only in-frame clones, not every one. The sample lists millions of clones; around 94% were seen once. These data belong to a study of shared clonotypes between healthy human individuals. The CDR3 loop spans 16 amino acids. The V segment lost 6 bases and the J segment 1 base; nucleotides outside the gene matches: 6. The V gene's germline CDR1 is MDHEN and CDR2 SYDVKM. This sequence joins TRBV28 and TRBJ2-6; 7 nucleotides line up with TRBD2. The clonotype comes from a man between 18 and 35 years old in good health. The sample comprised naive CD4+ T cells sorted from blood. Subset reported: CD45RA+ positively selected. This CDR3 is CASSLSGGSGANVLTF. In DNA, the CDR3 is TGTGCCAGCAGCCTCTCGGGGGGTTCTGGGGCCAACGTCCTGACTTTC.